This is a list of T cell receptor beta chains from one sample in a study of CD8 T cells in ankylosing spondylitis. From the 5' RACE reads, TCRdb called clonotypes with MiXCR, one entry per CDR3 protein. The sample lists more than 150,000 distinct CDR3 sequences, approximately 18% occurring once. Sequencing used blood, either unsorted or a sorted T cell fraction (not recorded which). These receptor sequences come from a male donor under 30 with ankylosing spondylitis or in good health (not recorded which). Both conserved end residues are part of each CDR3. A D gene is named only where the DNA matches it firmly. Rows give clone size only sometimes, using once, few, many, or a class for an expanded clone.

clone size: many; V gene: TRBV10-3; D gene: TRBD2; J gene: TRBJ2-1; CDR3 DNA: TGTGCCATCAGTGATGGCGGCGAGACTAGCGGGAGGCGTGAGCAGTTCTTC; CDR3 protein: CAISDGGETSGRREQFF
clone size: many; V gene: TRBV5-6; D gene: -; J gene: TRBJ2-3; CDR3 DNA: TGTGCCAGCAGCCCGAATTATAGCACAGATACGCAGTATTTT; CDR3 protein: CASSPNYSTDTQYF
clone size: -; V gene: TRBV7-7; D gene: TRBD1; J gene: TRBJ2-1; CDR3 DNA: TGTGCCAGCAGCGTGACCGGGACAGTAAACAATGAGCAGTTCTTC; CDR3 protein: CASSVTGTVNNEQFF
clone size: many; V gene: TRBV9; D gene: -; J gene: TRBJ1-1; CDR3 DNA: TGTGCCAGCAGCGTAGATCCCGGGGGGGGGATGAACACTGAAGCTTTCTTT; CDR3 protein: CASSVDPGGGMNTEAFF
clone size: many; V gene: TRBV5-1; D gene: -; J gene: TRBJ1-6; CDR3 DNA: TGCGCCAGCAGCTTGGAAGGGGGGACTACTTCACCCCTCCACTTT; CDR3 protein: CASSLEGGTTSPLHF
clone size: many; V gene: TRBV20-1; D gene: -; J gene: TRBJ2-1; CDR3 DNA: TGCAGTGCTAGAGACCTCCCCAGTGAGCAGTTCTTC; CDR3 protein: CSARDLPSEQFF
clone size: many; V gene: TRBV5-1; D gene: -; J gene: TRBJ2-7; CDR3 DNA: TGCGCCAGCAGCTTGGTGACGAGGCTGACCTACGAGCAGTACTTC; CDR3 protein: CASSLVTRLTYEQYF
clone size: many; V gene: TRBV21-1; D gene: -; J gene: TRBJ2-1; CDR3 DNA: TGTGCCAGCAGCGAAAGGGGAGGGGCGGACAATGAGCAGTTCTTC; CDR3 protein: CASSERGGADNEQFF
clone size: once; V gene: TRBV7-9; D gene: -; J gene: TRBJ1-1; CDR3 DNA: TGTGCCAGCAGTGGGGGGGCGACCACTGAAGCTTTCTTT; CDR3 protein: CASSGGATTEAFF
clone size: many; V gene: TRBV5-1; D gene: TRBD1; J gene: TRBJ2-5; CDR3 DNA: TGCGCCAGCAGCCGGGACAGTCAGCAAGAGACCCAGTACTTC; CDR3 protein: CASSRDSQQETQYF
clone size: many; V gene: TRBV5-1; D gene: -; J gene: TRBJ1-3; CDR3 DNA: TGCGCCAGCAGCTTGGGAGGTCCTGGCGGAAACACCATATATTTT; CDR3 protein: CASSLGGPGGNTIYF
clone size: -; V gene: TRBV5-1; D gene: TRBD1; J gene: TRBJ2-1; CDR3 DNA: TGCGCCAGCAGCCTCCGAGGACAGGGATCACCCTTTGGGGATGAGCAGTTCTTC; CDR3 protein: CASSLRGQGSPFGDEQFF
clone size: many; V gene: TRBV7-9; D gene: TRBD1; J gene: TRBJ1-2; CDR3 DNA: TGTGCCAGCAGCTCCGAGACAGGGTGGGACTATGGCTACACCTTC; CDR3 protein: CASSSETGWDYGYTF
clone size: few; V gene: TRBV29-1; D gene: -; J gene: TRBJ2-7; CDR3 DNA: TGCAGCGTTTGGGGGGATGCATACGAGCAGTACTTC; CDR3 protein: CSVWGDAYEQYF
clone size: -; V gene: TRBV14; D gene: -; J gene: TRBJ2-7; CDR3 DNA: TGTGCCAGCAGCCAGGGGCCTGAAACCAGGGGGGAGTACGAGCAGTACTTC; CDR3 protein: CASSQGPETRGEYEQYF
clone size: many; V gene: TRBV12-3/TRBV12-4; D gene: -; J gene: TRBJ1-2; CDR3 DNA: TGTGCCAGCAGCACCACGGTCCGGCGCGAGGGCTACACCTTC; CDR3 protein: CASSTTVRREGYTF